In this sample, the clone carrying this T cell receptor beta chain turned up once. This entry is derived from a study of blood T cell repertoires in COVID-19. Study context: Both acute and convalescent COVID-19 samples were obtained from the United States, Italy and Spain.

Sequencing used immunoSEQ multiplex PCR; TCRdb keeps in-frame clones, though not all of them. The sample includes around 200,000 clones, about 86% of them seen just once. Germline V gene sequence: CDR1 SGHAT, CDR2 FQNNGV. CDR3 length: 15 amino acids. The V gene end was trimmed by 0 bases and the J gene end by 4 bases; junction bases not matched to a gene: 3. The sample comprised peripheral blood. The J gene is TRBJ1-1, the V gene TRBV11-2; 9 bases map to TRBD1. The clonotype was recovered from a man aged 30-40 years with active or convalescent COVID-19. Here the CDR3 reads CASSLDLTGGTEAFF. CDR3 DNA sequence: TGTGCCAGCAGCTTAGATCTGACAGGGGGCACTGAAGCTTTCTTT.